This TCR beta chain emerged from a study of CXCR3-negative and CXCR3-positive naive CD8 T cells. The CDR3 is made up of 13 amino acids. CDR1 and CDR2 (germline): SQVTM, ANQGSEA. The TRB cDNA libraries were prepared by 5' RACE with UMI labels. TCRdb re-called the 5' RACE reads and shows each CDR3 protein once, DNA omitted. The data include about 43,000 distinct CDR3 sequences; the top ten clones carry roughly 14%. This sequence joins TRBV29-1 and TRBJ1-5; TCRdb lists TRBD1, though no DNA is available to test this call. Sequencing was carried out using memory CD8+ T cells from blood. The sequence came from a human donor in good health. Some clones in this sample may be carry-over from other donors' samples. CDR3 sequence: CSAGQGWNQPQHF.